The entry that follows covers one T cell receptor (beta chain) sequence. This entry is derived from a study of CD4 and CD8 cells across lung adenocarcinoma regions. CDR1 MNHNS and CDR2 SASEGT come from the germline V gene. There are 13 residues in the CDR3. TCRdb passed the PCR reads through MiXCR, listing each CDR3 protein once. The sample includes about 5,300 distinct CDR3 sequences, approximately 65% of them seen just once. The patients had localized lung adenocarcinoma, a non-small cell subtype. Source material: CD4+ T cells from the center of a lung tumor. The TCR was taken from a female donor with lung adenocarcinoma. The CD4 and CD8 labels of this study may be unreliable. The chain recombines TRBV6-1 with TRBJ2-1; TRBD1 agrees at 10 bases. TRBJ2-7 matches the DNA end more closely, so the J call is doubtful. The CDR3 DNA is TGTGCCGGGGGACAGGGGAACACCTACGAGCAGTACTTC. Its protein product is CAGGQGNTYEQYF.